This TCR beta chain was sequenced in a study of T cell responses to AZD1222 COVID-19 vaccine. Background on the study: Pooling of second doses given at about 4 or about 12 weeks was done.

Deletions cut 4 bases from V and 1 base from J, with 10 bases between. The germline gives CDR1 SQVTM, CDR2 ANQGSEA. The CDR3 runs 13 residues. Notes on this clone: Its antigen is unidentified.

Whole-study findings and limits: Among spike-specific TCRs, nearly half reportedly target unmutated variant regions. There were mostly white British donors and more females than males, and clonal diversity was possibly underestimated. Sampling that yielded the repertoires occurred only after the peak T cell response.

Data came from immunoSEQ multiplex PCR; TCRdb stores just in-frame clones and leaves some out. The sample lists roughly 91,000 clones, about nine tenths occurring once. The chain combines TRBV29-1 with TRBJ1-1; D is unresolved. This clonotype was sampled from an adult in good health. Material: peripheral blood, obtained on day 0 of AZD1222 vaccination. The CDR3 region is CSVARSANTEAFF. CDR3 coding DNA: TGCAGCGTTGCTCGGTCAGCGAACACTGAAGCTTTCTTT.